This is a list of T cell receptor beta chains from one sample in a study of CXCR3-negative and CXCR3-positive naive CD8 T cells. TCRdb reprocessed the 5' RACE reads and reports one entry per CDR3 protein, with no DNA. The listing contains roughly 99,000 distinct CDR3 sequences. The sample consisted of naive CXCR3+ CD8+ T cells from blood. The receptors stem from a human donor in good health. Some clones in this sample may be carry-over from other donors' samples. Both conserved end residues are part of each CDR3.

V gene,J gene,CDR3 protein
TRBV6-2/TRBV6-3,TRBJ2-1,CASSPISVYNEQFF
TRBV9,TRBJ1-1,CASSVGGGGTEAFF
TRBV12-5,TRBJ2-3,CASGLTGLTDTQYF
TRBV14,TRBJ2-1,CASSQGLAGDLTYNEQFF
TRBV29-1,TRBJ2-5,CIGQGPETQYF
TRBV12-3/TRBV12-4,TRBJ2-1,CASSLAGIAGGPHNEQFF
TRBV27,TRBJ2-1,CASTFNAGDEQFF
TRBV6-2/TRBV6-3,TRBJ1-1,CASSDKANTEAFF
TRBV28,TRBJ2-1,CASSPRTGDGGEFF
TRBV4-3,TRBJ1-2,CASSQDRGNLNYGYTF
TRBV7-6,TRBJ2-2,CASSRAGGELFF
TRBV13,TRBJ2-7,CASSILPPTDYEQYF
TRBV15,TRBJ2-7,CATRQGVISDEQYF
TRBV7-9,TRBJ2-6,CASSLGGVSTSGANVLTF